The sequence of this TCR beta chain was determined in a study of blood T cell repertoires in COVID-19. Study information: Material from acute and convalescent COVID-19 was sourced from the United States, Italy and Spain.

CDR1 SGHTA and CDR2 FQGNSA come from the germline V gene. The CDR3 has 17 residues. V lost 4 bases and J lost 0, with 15 bases in between. Sequencing was performed with immunoSEQ multiplex PCR; in TCRdb, only in-frame clones are kept and a portion is missing. Of about 250,000 clones listed, 70% to 90% are singletons. Two consecutive negative NP/OP PCR tests, clearance, or resolved symptoms defined Cohort 3 recovery. The clonotype originates from a middle-aged man who had recovered from COVID-19. The V call is TRBV7-2, the J call TRBJ1-4; D not certain. What was sequenced was PBMCs or T cells enriched from blood (not recorded which). CDR3 sequence (DNA): TGTGCCAGCAGCTGGAGGGAGCGCACCGCAACTAATGAAAAACTGTTTTTT. Amino acid sequence: CASSWRERTATNEKLFF.